Sequencing of this T cell receptor (beta chain) was carried out in a study of PD-1 blockade in classical Hodgkin lymphoma. Produced via immunoSEQ multiplex PCR; TCRdb's table is partial and in-frame only. Of 25,000 to 35,000 clones listed, roughly two thirds are singletons. Relapses following autologous stem cell transplantation were seen in all patients, with brentuximab vedotin exposure varying. Trimming pared 4 bases from V and 7 bases from J, leaving 11 bases between. The germline CDR1 and CDR2 sequences are SQVTM and ANQGSEA. The CDR3 is made up of 12 amino acids. Study results and limitations: Newly diagnosed patients had diversity similar to the baseline diversity of complete responders. As was reported, newly diagnosed patients showed lower baseline TCR diversity than healthy donors did. TCR diversity in CD4+, not CD8+, cells rose significantly by C4D1. With respect to the repertoire differences, their causes, possibly disease activity or prior therapy, remain undefined.

In regard to this clone: Its antigen is not identified.

The input for sequencing was peripheral blood mononuclear cells (PBMCs), taken before the second cycle of nivolumab. The V and J genes are TRBV29-1 and TRBJ1-5, with unresolved D. The receptor's source is a human donor with classical Hodgkin lymphoma. The CDR3 is CSVGEGRQPQHF. Here the CDR3 DNA reads TGCAGCGTTGGGGAAGGCAGACAGCCCCAGCATTTT. Full variable domain (remainder filled in from reference TRBV29-1 and TRBJ1-5): SAVISQKPSRDICQRGTSLTIQCQVDSQVTMMFWYRQQPGQSLTLIATANQGSEATYESGFVIDKFPISRPNLTFSTLTVSNMSPEDSSIYLCSVGEGRQPQHFGDGTRLSIL.